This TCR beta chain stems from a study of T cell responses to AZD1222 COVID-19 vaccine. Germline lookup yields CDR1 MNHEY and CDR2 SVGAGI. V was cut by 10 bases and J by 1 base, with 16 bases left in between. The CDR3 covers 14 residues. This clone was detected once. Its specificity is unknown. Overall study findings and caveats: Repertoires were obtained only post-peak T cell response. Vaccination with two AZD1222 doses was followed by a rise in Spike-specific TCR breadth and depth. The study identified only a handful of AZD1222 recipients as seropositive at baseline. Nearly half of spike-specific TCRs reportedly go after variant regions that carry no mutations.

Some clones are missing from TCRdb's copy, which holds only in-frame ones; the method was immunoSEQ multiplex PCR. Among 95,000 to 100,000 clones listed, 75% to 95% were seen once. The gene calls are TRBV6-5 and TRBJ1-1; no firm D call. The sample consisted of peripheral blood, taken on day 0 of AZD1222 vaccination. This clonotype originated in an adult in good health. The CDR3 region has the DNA TGTGCCACCGGGTCCGCGGACTCGAACACTGAAGCTTTCTTT. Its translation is CATGSADSNTEAFF.